This T cell receptor beta chain was identified in a study of beta chain features in type 1 diabetes. Overall study results and limits: Type 1 diabetes patients had moderately but significantly shorter TCRB CDR3s in all four CD4+ subsets.

The entirety of the isolated RNA underwent reverse transcription, so expressed TCRB transcripts were sequenced. Method: immunoSEQ multiplex PCR; TCRdb's copy keeps in-frame clones and lacks some. Of about 270,000 clones listed, roughly an eighth are singletons. Turning to this clone: Antigen specificity is unknown.

This CDR3 contains 14 residues. V dropped 2 bases and J dropped 7; count of bases not matched to a gene: 4. Per the germline V gene, CDR1 is KGHSY and CDR2 is FQNENV. The sequence came from a young man with type 1 diabetes. The chain recombines TRBV16 with TRBJ1-5; 8 nucleotides align to TRBD1. Sequences were obtained from naive CD4+ T cells from blood. CDR3: CASSQGQGAQPQHF. CDR3 sequence (DNA): TGTGCCAGCAGCCAAGGCCAGGGGGCCCAGCCCCAGCATTTT.